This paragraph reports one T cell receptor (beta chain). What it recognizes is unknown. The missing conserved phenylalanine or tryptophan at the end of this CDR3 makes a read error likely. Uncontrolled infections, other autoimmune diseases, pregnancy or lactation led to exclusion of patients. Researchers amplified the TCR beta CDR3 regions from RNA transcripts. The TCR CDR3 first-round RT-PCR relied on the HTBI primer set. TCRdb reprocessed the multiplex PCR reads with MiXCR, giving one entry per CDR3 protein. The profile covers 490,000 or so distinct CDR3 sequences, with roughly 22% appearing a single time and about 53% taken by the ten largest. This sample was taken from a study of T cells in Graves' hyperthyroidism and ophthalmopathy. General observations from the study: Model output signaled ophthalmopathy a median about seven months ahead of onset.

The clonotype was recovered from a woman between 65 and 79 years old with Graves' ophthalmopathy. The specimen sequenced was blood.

CDR3 DNA sequence: TGTGCCACCAGTGCCGGGACAGGGAACACTGAAGCTTTCCTT. The encoded protein is CATSAGTGNTEAFL. The rearrangement uses TRBV24-1 and TRBJ1-1; 8 bases line up with TRBD1. The CDR3 is 14 residues long. Trimming cost V 5 bases and J 1 base; bases outside gene matches: 2. CDR1 is KGHDR and CDR2 is SFDVKD in the germline V gene.